The source of this T cell receptor beta chain is a study of T cells in Graves' hyperthyroidism and ophthalmopathy. Study-wide findings and caveats: Expanded thyroid clonotypes (above 0.001) were mostly also found in blood.

Authors of the study amplified TCR beta CDR3 regions from RNA transcripts. First-round RT-PCR of the TCR CDR3 relied on the HTBI primer set. MiXCR was run by TCRdb on the multiplex PCR reads, yielding one entry per CDR3 protein. The sample includes around 600,000 distinct CDR3 sequences, 13% to 15% of them seen just once. Ten or more counts support this clonotype. Its specificity is unknown. The CDR3 is made up of 14 amino acids. Germline CDR1 is SGDLS and CDR2 is YYNGEE. V lost 6 bases to trimming and J lost 9 bases; unmatched junction nucleotides: 12. PBMCs came from around 9.7 ml fresh peripheral blood.

V and J are TRBV9 and TRBJ2-1, with 7 nucleotides matching TRBD2. Sequenced input: blood. The sequence derives from a woman aged 18-30 years with Graves' ophthalmopathy. The CDR3 sequence is CASNDASGTGEQFF. CDR3 bases: TGTGCCAGCAATGACGCTAGCGGTACAGGTGAGCAGTTCTTC.